Presented here are 8 T cell receptor beta chains from one specimen sequenced in a study of CD8+CD57+ T cells in acquired aplastic anemia. The TCR beta profiling, which covered VDJ combination and CDR3 sequence, was carried out using genomic DNA as the template. TCRdb re-called the reads through MiXCR, storing one row per CDR3 protein. The top ten hold 8% to 9% of the sample, which has around 140,000 distinct CDR3 sequences, 41% seen once. The sequenced sample consisted of sorted CD4+, CD8+, or CD8+CD57+ T cells (not recorded which) from PBMCs. The receptors originated from a human donor in good health, serving as a control.

The CDR3 DNA reads as TGTGCCAGCAGCCCAGGGGACTACAACTATGGCTACACCTTC. Translating gives CASSPGDYNYGYTF. The chain recombines TRBV25-1 with TRBJ1-2; maybe TRBD1 (6 bases). In germline, CDR1 is MGHDK, CDR2 SYGVNS. The CDR3 totals 14 residues. The ends were cut back, 6 bases at V and 2 bases at J, with 13 bases in the middle.

This clonotype was observed a handful of times. The V call is TRBV15, the J call TRBJ2-7; no clear D gene. Germline V lookup: CDR1 LNHNV, CDR2 YYDKDF (reference sequence). Trimming removed 3 bases at V and 3 bases at J, with 12 bases between. This CDR3 region has 14 residues. CDR3 nucleotides: TGTGCCACCAGCAGCGAGAACCCCGGCTACGAGCAGTACTTC. Encoded protein: CATSSENPGYEQYF.

This clonotype appeared a single time. One end of the junction fails to match germline, which may point to a read error. V is TRBV24-1 and J is TRBJ2-1; 11 bases are shared with TRBD1. CDR1 KGHDR and CDR2 SFDVKD come from the germline V gene. This CDR3 region has 14 residues. In nucleotides, the CDR3 is TGCGCCACCAGTGAGGGACAGGGGGGCAATGGGCAGTTCTTC. Its translation is CATSEGQGGNGQFF.

This chain joins TRBV14 and TRBJ2-1; possibly TRBD2 for D (6 bases). The CDR3 runs to 13 residues. CDR1 and CDR2 from the germline V gene are SGHDN and FVKESK. V gave up 2 bases and J gave up 11 bases, with 13 bases separating them. The CDR3 sequence is CASSQLLLAQQFF. As DNA, the CDR3 is TGTGCCAGCAGCCAACTACTACTAGCTCAGCAGTTCTTC.

This clonotype was found a few times. A much larger clone lies a single base off, so this may be a read error. The CDR3 carries no conserved terminal phenylalanine or tryptophan, so it likely arises from a read error. The chain recombines TRBV20-1 with TRBJ1-1; 7 nucleotides align to TRBD1. This CDR3 contains 15 residues. The ends lost 6 bases at V and 6 bases at J; junction bases unmatched: 16. From germline, CDR1 is DFQATT and CDR2 SNEGSKA (reference sequence). CDR3 DNA sequence: TGCAGTGCAGAGAGGGGGCGAGGGACTATCGCTGAAGCTTTCCTT. Protein sequence: CSAERGRGTIAEAFL.

Comment on this clonotype: The conserved phenylalanine or tryptophan is not found at the CDR3 terminus, so this likely reflects a read error. CDR3 amino acids: CASSASPVYQQYL. The CDR3 DNA reads TGTGCCAGCAGTGCGTCCCCAGTCTACCAGCAGTACCTC. The gene calls are TRBV6-1 and TRBJ2-7, with D unclear. This CDR3 comprises 13 residues. Germline CDR1 is MNHNS and CDR2 is SASEGT.

V gene TRBV7-9 combines with J gene TRBJ2-1; no clear D. The CDR3 contains 10 residues. V dropped 6 bases and J dropped 7 bases, with 4 bases sitting between them. Germline CDR1 reads SEHNR; CDR2 reads FQNEAQ (reference sequence). CDR3 DNA: TGTGCCAGCAGGGGAAATGAGCAGTTCTTC. This encodes CASRGNEQFF.

The chain carries TRBV10-2 and TRBJ1-6; no definite D call. The CDR3 totals 12 residues. Germline CDR1 reads WSHSY; CDR2 reads SAAADI. With 6 bases removed from V and 5 bases from J, the gap between germline ends came to 5 bases. CDR3 region: CASRENNSPLHF. The CDR3 DNA is TGCGCCAGCAGAGAAAATAATTCACCCCTCCACTTT.